Included here is one T cell receptor beta chain sequence, with context. The antigen remains unidentified. This is likely a read error, given that the CDR3 carries no conserved phenylalanine or tryptophan at its end. The V end lost 0 bases, the J end lost 4 bases, and 13 bases lay between the germline ends. CDR3 length: 14 amino acids. Germline loops: CDR1 DFQATT, CDR2 SNEGSKA (reference sequence). TCR beta cDNA libraries had unique molecular identifiers. TCRdb re-called the PCR reads through MiXCR, storing one row per CDR3 protein. The sample holds about 540,000 distinct CDR3 sequences, 34% seen once. The source of the sample is a study of post-analysis software for immune sequencing data. Study-wide results and limits: A few TRBV segments, TRBV5-6, TRBV5-1 and TRBV20-1 among them, were found more frequent in patients than controls.

The sample consisted of blood. The receptor comes from a girl aged 2-17 years with multiple sclerosis. The V call is TRBV20-1, the J call TRBJ2-7; possibly TRBD2 for D (6 bases). This chain's CDR3 is CSARERRGEYEQYS. CDR3 nucleotides: TGCAGTGCTAGAGAAAGACGCGGGGAGTACGAGCAGTACTCC.